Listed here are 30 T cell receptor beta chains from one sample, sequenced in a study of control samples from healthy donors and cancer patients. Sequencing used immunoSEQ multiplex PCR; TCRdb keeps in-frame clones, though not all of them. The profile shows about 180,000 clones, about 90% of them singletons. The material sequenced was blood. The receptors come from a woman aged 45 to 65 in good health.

The CDR3 reads CASGDTDTQYF. Written as DNA, the CDR3 is TGTGCCAGCGGGGACACAGATACGCAGTATTTT. V is TRBV5-4 and J is TRBJ2-3; D is uncertain. Trimming took 7 bases from V and 2 from J, leaving 5 bases between them. The CDR3 runs 11 residues. CDR1 SGHNT and CDR2 YYREEE come from the germline V gene (reference sequence).

CDR3: CASSLGQSSNYGYTF. The CDR3, as DNA: TGTGCCAGCAGCTTGGGGCAGAGTAGTAACTATGGCTACACCTTC. This chain uses TRBV5-4 with TRBJ1-2, with no clear D. CDR3 length equals 15 residues. Trimming pared 0 bases from V and 1 base from J, leaving 10 bases between. Germline CDR1 is SGHNT and CDR2 is YYREEE (reference sequence).

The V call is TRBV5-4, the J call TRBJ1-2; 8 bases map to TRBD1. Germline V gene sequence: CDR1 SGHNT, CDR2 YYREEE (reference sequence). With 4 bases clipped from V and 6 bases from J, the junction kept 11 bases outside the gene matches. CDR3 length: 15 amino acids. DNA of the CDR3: TGTGCCAGCAGCCTATTGGACAGGGACCAAGATGGCTACACCTTC. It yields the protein CASSLLDRDQDGYTF.

The CDR3 nucleotides are TGTGCCAGCAGCGTAGGGCAGGAAGGGGAGACCCAGTACTTC. It translates to CASSVGQEGETQYF. The rearrangement uses TRBV9 and TRBJ2-5; no firm D call. CDR1 is SGDLS, CDR2 YYNGEE, per germline. The CDR3 extends over 14 amino acids. V lost 0 bases and J lost 5, with 11 bases in between. Supplemented by reference TRBV9 and TRBJ2-5, the full variable domain reads DSGVTQTPKHLITATGQRVTLRCSPRSGDLSVYWYQQSLDQGLQFLIQYYNGEERAKGNILERFSAQQFPDLHSELNLSSLELGDSALYFCASSVGQEGETQYFGPGTRLLVL.

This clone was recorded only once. CDR3 protein: CASSVAPGGGTGELFF. Here the CDR3 DNA reads TGTGCCAGCAGCGTAGCCCCTGGAGGGGGAACCGGGGAGCTGTTTTTT. The chain couples TRBV9 to TRBJ2-2; D is tentatively TRBD1 or TRBD2 (6 bases each). Trimming stripped 0 bases from V and 5 bases from J, with 14 bases between. Germline CDR1 is SGDLS and CDR2 is YYNGEE. There are 16 residues in the CDR3.

CDR3 sequence: CASQPGTSGGELFF. CDR3 sequence (DNA): TGCGCCAGCCAACCCGGGACGTCGGGCGGGGAGCTGTTTTTT. The chain is built from TRBV23-1 and TRBJ2-2; D tentatively reads TRBD1 or TRBD2 (5 bases each). TRBV23-1 is designated an ORF whose function remains uncertain. This CDR3 contains 14 residues. The germline V and J ends were trimmed by 8 bases and 7 bases, with 17 bases remaining between them.

CDR3 bases: TGTGCCAGCAGCCAAGGATCCCAGGACAACTCTGGAAACACCATATATTTT. This codes for CASSQGSQDNSGNTIYF. The chain carries TRBV3-1 (or the pseudogene TRBV3-2) and TRBJ1-3, with D perhaps matching TRBD1 (5 bases). Germline V gives CDR1 LGHDT, CDR2 YNNKEL (reference sequence). The CDR3 covers 17 residues. V was shortened by 1 base and J by 0 bases, with 13 bases between the two germline ends.

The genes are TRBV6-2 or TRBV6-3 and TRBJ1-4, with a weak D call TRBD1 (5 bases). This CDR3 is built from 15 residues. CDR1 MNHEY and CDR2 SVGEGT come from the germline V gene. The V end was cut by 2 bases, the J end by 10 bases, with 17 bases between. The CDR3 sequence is CASSYRTGAVTKLFF. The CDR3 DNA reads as TGTGCCAGCAGTTACCGCACAGGAGCGGTGACAAAACTGTTTTTT.

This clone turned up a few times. The CDR3 nucleotides read TGTGCCAGCAGTTACGGAAGGACGAGCAATCAGCCCCAGCATTTT. Amino acid sequence: CASSYGRTSNQPQHF. The J gene is TRBJ1-5, the V gene TRBV6-2 or TRBV6-3, with D unclear. Germline V CDR1 and CDR2: MNHEY, SVGEGT. V was cut by 2 bases and J by 1 base, with 9 bases left in between. CDR3 length: 15 amino acids.

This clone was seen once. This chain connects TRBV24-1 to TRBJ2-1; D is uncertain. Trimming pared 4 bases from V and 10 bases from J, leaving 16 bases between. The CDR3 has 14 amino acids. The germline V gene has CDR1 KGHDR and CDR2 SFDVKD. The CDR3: CATSDPGSEVEQFF. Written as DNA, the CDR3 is TGTGCCACCAGTGACCCCGGGTCCGAAGTCGAGCAGTTCTTC.

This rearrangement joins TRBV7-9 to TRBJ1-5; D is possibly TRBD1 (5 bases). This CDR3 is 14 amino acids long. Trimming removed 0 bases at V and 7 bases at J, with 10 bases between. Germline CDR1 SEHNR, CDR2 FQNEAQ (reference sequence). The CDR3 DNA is TGTGCCAGCAGCTTAGCAGGACAAGGCCAGCCCCAGCATTTT. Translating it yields CASSLAGQGQPQHF.

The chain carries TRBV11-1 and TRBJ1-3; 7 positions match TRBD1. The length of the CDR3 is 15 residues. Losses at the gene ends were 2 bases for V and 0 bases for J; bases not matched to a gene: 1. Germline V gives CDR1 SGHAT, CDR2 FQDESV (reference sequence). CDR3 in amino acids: CASSLRTGSGNTIYF. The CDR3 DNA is TGTGCCAGCAGCTTAAGGACAGGCTCTGGAAACACCATATATTTT.

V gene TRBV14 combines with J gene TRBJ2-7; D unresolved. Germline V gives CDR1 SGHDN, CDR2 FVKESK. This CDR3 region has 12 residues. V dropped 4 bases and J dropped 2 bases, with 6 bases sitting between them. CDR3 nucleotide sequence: TGTGCCAGCAGCCCGACTGCCTACGAGCAGTACTTC. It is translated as CASSPTAYEQYF.

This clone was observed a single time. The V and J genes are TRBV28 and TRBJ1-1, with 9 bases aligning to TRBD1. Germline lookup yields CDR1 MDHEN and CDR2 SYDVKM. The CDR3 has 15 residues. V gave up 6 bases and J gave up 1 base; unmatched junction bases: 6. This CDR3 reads CASRSGQGENTEAFF. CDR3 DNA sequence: TGTGCCAGCAGGTCGGGACAGGGCGAGAACACTGAAGCTTTCTTT. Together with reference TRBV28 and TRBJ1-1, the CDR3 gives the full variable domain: DVKVTQSSRYLVKRTGEKVFLECVQDMDHENMFWYRQDPGLGLRLIYFSYDVKMKEKGDIPEGYSVSREKKERFSLILESASTNQTSMYLCASRSGQGENTEAFFGQGTRLTVV.

The CDR3 reads CASRGLGGREQYF. CDR3 DNA sequence: TGTGCCAGCCGGGGACTCGGGGGGAGGGAGCAGTACTTC. The rearrangement joins TRBV27 to TRBJ2-7; 7 bases agree with TRBD2. With 8 bases clipped from V and 7 bases from J, the junction kept 11 bases outside the gene matches. This CDR3 is 13 amino acids long. Germline V gene data show CDR1 as MNHEY and CDR2 as SMNVEV (reference sequence).

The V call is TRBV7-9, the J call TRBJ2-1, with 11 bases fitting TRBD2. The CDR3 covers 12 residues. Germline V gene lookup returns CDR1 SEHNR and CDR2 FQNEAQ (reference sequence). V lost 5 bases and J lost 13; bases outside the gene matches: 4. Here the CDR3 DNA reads TGTGCCAGCAGCCGCGGGACTAGCGGCCAGTTCTTC. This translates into CASSRGTSGQFF. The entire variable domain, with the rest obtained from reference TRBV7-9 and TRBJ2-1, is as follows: DTGVSQNPRHKITKRGQNVTFRCDPISEHNRLYWYRQTLGQGPEFLTYFQNEAQLEKSRLLSDRFSAERPKGSFSTLEIQRTEQGDSAMYLCASSRGTSGQFFGPGTRLTVL.

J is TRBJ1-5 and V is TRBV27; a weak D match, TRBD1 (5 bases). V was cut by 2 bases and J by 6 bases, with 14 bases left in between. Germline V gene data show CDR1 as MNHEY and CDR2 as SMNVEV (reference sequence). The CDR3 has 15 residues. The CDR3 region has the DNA TGTGCCAGCAGTTTAGGGTCGGGGGGAGTTCAGCCCCAGCATTTT. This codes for CASSLGSGGVQPQHF.

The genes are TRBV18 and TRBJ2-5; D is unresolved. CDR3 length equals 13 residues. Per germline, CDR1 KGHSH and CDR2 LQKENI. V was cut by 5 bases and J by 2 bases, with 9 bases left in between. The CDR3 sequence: CASSYTAQETQYF. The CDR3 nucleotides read TGTGCCAGCTCATACACGGCACAAGAGACCCAGTACTTC.

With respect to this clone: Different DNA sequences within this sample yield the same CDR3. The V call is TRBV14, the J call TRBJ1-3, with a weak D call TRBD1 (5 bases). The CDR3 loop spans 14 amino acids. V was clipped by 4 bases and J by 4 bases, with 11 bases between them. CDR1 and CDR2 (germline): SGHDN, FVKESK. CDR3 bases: TGTGCCAGCAGCCCCTTGGGACCCGGAAACACCATATATTTT. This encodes CASSPLGPGNTIYF. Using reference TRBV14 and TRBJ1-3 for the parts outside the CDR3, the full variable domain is EAGVTQFPSHSVIEKGQTVTLRCDPISGHDNLYWYRRVMGKEIKFLLHFVKESKQDESGMPNNRFLAERTGGTYSTLKVQPAELEDSGVYFCASSPLGPGNTIYFGEGSWLTVV.

This CDR3 reads CASSLDRAGANVLTF. In DNA, the CDR3 is TGTGCCAGCAGTTTGGACAGGGCTGGGGCCAACGTCCTGACTTTC. This chain links TRBV2 with TRBJ2-6; TRBD1 matches 8 bases. The trim removed 5 bases at V and 2 bases at J, leaving 2 bases unmatched. This CDR3 region has 15 residues. Germline V CDR1 and CDR2: SNHLY, FYNNEI.

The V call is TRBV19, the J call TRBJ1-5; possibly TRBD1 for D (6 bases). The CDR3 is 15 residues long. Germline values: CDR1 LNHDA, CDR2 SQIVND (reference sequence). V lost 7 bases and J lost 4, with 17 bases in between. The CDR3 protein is CASTLTGIGNQPQHF. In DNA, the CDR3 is TGTGCCAGTACCTTAACAGGGATAGGGAATCAGCCCCAGCATTTT.

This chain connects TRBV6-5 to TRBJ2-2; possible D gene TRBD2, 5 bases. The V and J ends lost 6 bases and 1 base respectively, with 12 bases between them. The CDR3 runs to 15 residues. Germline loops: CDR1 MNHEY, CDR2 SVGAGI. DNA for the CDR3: TGTGCCAGCAGGAGCAGCGGAGGGAACACCGGGGAGCTGTTTTTT. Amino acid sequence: CASRSSGGNTGELFF.

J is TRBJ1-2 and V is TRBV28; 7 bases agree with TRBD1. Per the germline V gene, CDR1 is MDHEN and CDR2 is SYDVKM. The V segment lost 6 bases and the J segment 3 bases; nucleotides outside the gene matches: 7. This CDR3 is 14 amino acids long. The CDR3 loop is CASRQTGRDYGYTF. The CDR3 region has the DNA TGTGCCAGCAGACAGACAGGGAGGGACTATGGCTACACCTTC.

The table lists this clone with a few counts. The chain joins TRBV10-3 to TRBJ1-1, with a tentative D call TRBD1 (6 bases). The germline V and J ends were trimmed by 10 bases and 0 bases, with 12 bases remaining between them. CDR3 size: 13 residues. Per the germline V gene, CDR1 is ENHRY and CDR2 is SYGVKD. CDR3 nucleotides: TGTGCCACCGGACAGAGGATGAACACTGAAGCTTTCTTT. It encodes CATGQRMNTEAFF.

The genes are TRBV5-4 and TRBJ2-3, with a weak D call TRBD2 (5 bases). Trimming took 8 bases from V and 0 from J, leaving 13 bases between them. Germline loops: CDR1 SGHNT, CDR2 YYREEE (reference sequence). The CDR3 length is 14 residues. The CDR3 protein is CARSNRGSTDTQYF. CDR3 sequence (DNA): TGTGCCAGATCAAACCGGGGAAGCACAGATACGCAGTATTTT.

Written as DNA, the CDR3 is TGTGCCTCCACCGGGGGACTTCTGAACACCGGGGAGCTGTTTTTT. Translating gives CASTGGLLNTGELFF. V gene TRBV3-1 (or the pseudogene TRBV3-2) combines with J gene TRBJ2-2; D may be TRBD2 (6 bases). This CDR3 comprises 15 residues. From germline, CDR1 is LGHDT and CDR2 YNNKEL (reference sequence). Trimming shortened V by 11 bases and J by 1 base, and 17 bases separated the two germline ends.

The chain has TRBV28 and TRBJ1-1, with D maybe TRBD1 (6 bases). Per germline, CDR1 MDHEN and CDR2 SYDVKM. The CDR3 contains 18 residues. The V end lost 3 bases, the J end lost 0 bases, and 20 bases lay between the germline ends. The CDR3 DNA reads TGTGCCAGCAGTTTTAATATAGGGGGGATGCTTCTGAACACTGAAGCTTTCTTT. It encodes CASSFNIGGMLLNTEAFF.

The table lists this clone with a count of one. The CDR3 loop is CATSDGLQETQYF. The DNA for the CDR3 is TGTGCCACCAGTGACGGTCTCCAAGAGACCCAGTACTTC. This chain connects TRBV24-1 to TRBJ2-5; D gene unclear. CDR1 KGHDR and CDR2 SFDVKD come from the germline V gene. V lost 4 bases to trimming and J lost 1 base, with 6 bases between them. The CDR3 covers 13 residues.

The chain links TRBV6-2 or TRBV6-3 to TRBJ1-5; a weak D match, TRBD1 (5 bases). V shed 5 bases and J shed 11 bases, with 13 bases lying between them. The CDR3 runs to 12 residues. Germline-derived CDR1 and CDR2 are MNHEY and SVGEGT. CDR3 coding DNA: TGTGCCAGCAGTCCCCCGGGGCGAGCCCAGCATTTT. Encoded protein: CASSPPGRAQHF.

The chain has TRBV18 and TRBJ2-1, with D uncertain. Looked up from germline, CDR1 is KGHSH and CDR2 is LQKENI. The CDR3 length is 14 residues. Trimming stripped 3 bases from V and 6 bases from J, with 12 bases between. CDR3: CASSPPMESNEQFF. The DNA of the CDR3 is TGTGCCAGCTCACCCCCTATGGAGAGCAATGAGCAGTTCTTC.